This T cell receptor (beta chain) is from a study of OX40 agonist ivuxolimab in advanced cancers. Study-level background: An agonistic anti-OX40 (CD134) antibody, ivuxolimab, was used to treat the patients. The mean age was about 61 years, ranging from about 23 to 85, with 65% to 90% of participants male.

Study findings and constraints: More expanded clones were seen, on average, in CD8+ T cells than in CD4+.

Method: immunoSEQ multiplex PCR; TCRdb's copy keeps in-frame clones and lacks some. The sample holds roughly 66,000 clones, around four fifths seen once. Comments on this clone: Its antigen is unknown.

From germline, CDR1 is SGHNT and CDR2 YYREEE (reference sequence). V was shortened by 0 bases and J by 2 bases, with 11 bases between the two germline ends. The CDR3 spans 15 residues. This TCR came from an adult with an advanced solid tumor such as melanoma, head and neck, liver or kidney cancer. The specimen was CD4+ or CD8+ T cells sorted from blood, collected in a trial of the OX40 agonist ivuxolimab. The chain has TRBV5-4 and TRBJ1-1; D uncertain. The CDR3 DNA reads as TGTGCCAGCAGCTTGGTTGGAGCTTTAAACACTGAAGCTTTCTTT. Protein sequence: CASSLVGALNTEAFF.